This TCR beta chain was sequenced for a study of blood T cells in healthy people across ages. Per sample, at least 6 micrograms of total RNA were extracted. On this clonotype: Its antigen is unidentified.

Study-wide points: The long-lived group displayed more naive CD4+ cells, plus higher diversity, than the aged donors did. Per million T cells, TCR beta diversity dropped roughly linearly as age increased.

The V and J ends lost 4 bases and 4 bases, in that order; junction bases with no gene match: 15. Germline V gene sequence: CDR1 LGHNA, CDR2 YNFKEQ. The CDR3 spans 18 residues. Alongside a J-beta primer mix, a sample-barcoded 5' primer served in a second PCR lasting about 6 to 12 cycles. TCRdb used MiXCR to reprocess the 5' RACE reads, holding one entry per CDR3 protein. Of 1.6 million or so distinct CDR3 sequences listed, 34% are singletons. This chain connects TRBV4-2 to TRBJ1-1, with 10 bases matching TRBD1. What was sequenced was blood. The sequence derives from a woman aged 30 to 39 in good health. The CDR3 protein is CASSPPKTGGGAGTEAFF. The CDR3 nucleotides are TGTGCCAGCAGCCCACCTAAGACAGGGGGCGGTGCTGGCACTGAAGCTTTCTTT.